The 10 T cell receptor beta chains below all came from one sample that was sequenced in a study of T cell responses to AZD1222 COVID-19 vaccine. Generated by immunoSEQ multiplex PCR, the TCRdb table keeps only in-frame clones and is missing some. There are about 120,000 clones in the sample; around nine tenths occur only once, and roughly an eighth lies in the top ten. The source was peripheral blood, collected on day 0 of AZD1222 vaccination. The receptors were sampled from an adult in good health.

This sequence joins TRBV28 and TRBJ1-1; unclear D gene. There are 11 residues in the CDR3. Germline V CDR1 and CDR2: MDHEN, SYDVKM. With 5 bases removed from V and 7 bases from J, the gap between germline ends came to 8 bases. Here the CDR3 reads CASSGRNEAFF. The CDR3 nucleotides read TGTGCCAGCAGTGGACGTAATGAAGCTTTCTTT.

The chain employs TRBV28 and TRBJ2-7; 7 bases agree with TRBD2. The CDR3 sequence is 14 residues long. Losses at the gene ends were 7 bases for V and 1 base for J; bases not matched to a gene: 7. Looked up from germline, CDR1 is MDHEN and CDR2 is SYDVKM. CDR3 nucleotide sequence: TGTGCCAGCAACCTGGGGGGGAAATCCTACGAGCAGTACTTC. Translation gives CASNLGGKSYEQYF. The full variable domain, rest sourced from reference TRBV28 and TRBJ2-7, is DVKVTQSSRYLVKRTGEKVFLECVQDMDHENMFWYRQDPGLGLRLIYFSYDVKMKEKGDIPEGYSVSREKKERFSLILESASTNQTSMYLCASNLGGKSYEQYFGPGTRLTVT.

There are a few counts of this clone. The V call is TRBV28, the J call TRBJ1-2; 8 nucleotides line up with TRBD1. This CDR3 spans 13 amino acids. Losses at the gene ends were 0 bases for V and 11 bases for J; bases not matched to a gene: 5. From germline, CDR1 is MDHEN and CDR2 SYDVKM. CDR3 amino acids: CASSLWGTGRYTF. For the CDR3, the DNA is TGTGCCAGCAGTTTATGGGGGACAGGACGATACACCTTC.

The chain combines TRBV27 with TRBJ2-1; unclear D gene. In germline, CDR1 is MNHEY, CDR2 SMNVEV (reference sequence). V lost 8 bases and J lost 6, with 14 bases in between. This CDR3 region has 13 residues. The CDR3 coding sequence is TGTGCCAGCGGCGGCCAGGCGTTCAATGAGCAGTTCTTC. It yields the protein CASGGQAFNEQFF.

The genes are TRBV19 and TRBJ2-1; 7 nucleotides align to TRBD2. The CDR3 runs 15 residues. The ends lost 3 bases at V and 3 bases at J; junction bases unmatched: 5. Germline V gives CDR1 LNHDA, CDR2 SQIVND (reference sequence). The CDR3 DNA reads TGTGCCAGTAGTATCCAGGCGGGAGTCTACAATGAGCAGTTCTTC. Encoded protein: CASSIQAGVYNEQFF.

V usage is TRBV6-5 and J usage is TRBJ1-1; D gene unclear. V was cut by 0 bases and J by 2 bases, with 7 bases left in between. Germline V gene lookup returns CDR1 MNHEY and CDR2 SVGAGI. The CDR3 has 14 amino acids. CDR3 region: CASSYSIINTEAFF. Written as DNA, the CDR3 is TGTGCCAGCAGTTACTCGATCATCAACACTGAAGCTTTCTTT.

The V gene is TRBV2, the J gene TRBJ1-5; D gene unclear. V was cut by 2 bases and J by 10 bases, with 12 bases left in between. CDR3 size: 13 residues. Germline V gives CDR1 SNHLY, CDR2 FYNNEI. The CDR3 loop is CASSEPLDSPQHF. CDR3 DNA: TGTGCCAGCAGTGAACCGCTTGATTCACCCCAGCATTTT.

The rearrangement joins TRBV6-6 to TRBJ2-5, with D unclear. Germline values: CDR1 MNHNY, CDR2 SVGAGI (reference sequence). The length of the CDR3 is 15 residues. The V end was cut by 2 bases, the J end by 1 base, with 11 bases between. The CDR3 DNA is TGTGCCAGCAGTTACGCACGGAACGGCCAAGAGACCCAGTACTTC. Translating it yields CASSYARNGQETQYF.

The V gene is TRBV6-5, the J gene TRBJ1-5, with unresolved D. This CDR3 spans 13 amino acids. Germline CDR1 MNHEY, CDR2 SVGAGI. V gave up 6 bases and J gave up 4 bases, with 10 bases separating them. CDR3 residues: CASRGTSNQPQHF. In DNA, the CDR3 is TGTGCCAGCAGAGGTACTTCAAATCAGCCCCAGCATTTT.

The chain carries TRBV2 and TRBJ1-3, with D possibly being TRBD1 (5 bases). V shed 5 bases and J shed 1 base, with 15 bases lying between them. CDR3 length: 16 amino acids. The germline CDR1 and CDR2 sequences are SNHLY and FYNNEI. CDR3 in DNA: TGTGCCAGCAGTCGAGACGGGACCTCTTCTGGAAACACCATATATTTT. Its protein is CASSRDGTSSGNTIYF. The whole variable domain, remainder taken from reference TRBV2 and TRBJ1-3, is EPEVTQTPSHQVTQMGQEVILRCVPISNHLYFYWYRQILGQKVEFLVSFYNNEISEKSEIFDDQFSVERPDGSNFTLKIRSTKLEDSAMYFCASSRDGTSSGNTIYFGEGSWLTVV.